This T cell receptor beta chain was profiled in a study of cytomegalovirus exposure and HLA in healthy donors. Findings of the study overall: An apparent linkage of common viral pathogens to several of the most significant clusters emerged in a later analysis. Overall, some 160 TCR beta chains were annotated as cytomegalovirus-associated.

The PCR had 60 Vbeta and 13 Jbeta primers. Sequenced by immunoSEQ multiplex PCR; TCRdb stores in-frame clones only, minus some. In the table there are 150,000 to 200,000 clones, roughly 82% of which are singletons. A note on this clone: Its antigen is undetermined.

CDR1 and CDR2 from the germline V gene are SGHNT and YYREEE (reference sequence). V dropped 0 bases and J dropped 5; count of bases not matched to a gene: 1. This CDR3 region has 15 residues. The origin of this receptor is a girl aged 5-17 years in good health and CMV-seropositive. J is TRBJ1-4 and V is TRBV5-4, with 10 bases that match TRBD1. The sequenced material came from PBMCs. The CDR3 DNA reads TGTGCCAGCAGCTTGGGGGGACAGGGGAATGAAAAACTGTTTTTT. Protein product: CASSLGGQGNEKLFF.